This passage covers 23 T cell receptor beta chains from one sample sequenced in a study of Ad26.COV2.S vaccination and SARS-CoV-2 variants. The protocol was immunoSEQ multiplex PCR, while the TCRdb copy is restricted to in-frame clones and leaves out a portion. Here the sample spans around 140,000 clones, around 86% being singletons. Specimen: peripheral blood, collected after recovery from COVID-19. The receptors stem from a human donor who had recovered from COVID-19.

This clone was recorded a few times. This chain joins TRBV4-1 and TRBJ1-5; 8 bases agree with TRBD1. Germline V gene sequence: CDR1 MGHRA, CDR2 YSYEKL. This CDR3 spans 15 amino acids. Unmatched junction bases numbered 6, after V lost 1 base and J lost 7 bases. CDR3 in DNA: TGCGCCAGCAGCCAAGGCCCGACAGGGGACCAGCCCCAGCATTTT. It codes for CASSQGPTGDQPQHF.

This clone was recorded once. The chain recombines TRBV14 with TRBJ1-2, with D perhaps matching TRBD1 (5 bases). The CDR3 contains 14 residues. Germline CDR1 reads SGHDN; CDR2 reads FVKESK. The V end was cut by 4 bases, the J end by 5 bases, with 14 bases between. CDR3 bases: TGTGCCAGCAGCCCGAACAGGACGCCTTATGGCTACACCTTC. It codes for CASSPNRTPYGYTF.

This sequence joins TRBV3-1 (or the pseudogene TRBV3-2) and TRBJ2-7; unclear D gene. The V end was cut by 1 base, the J end by 1 base, with 8 bases between. CDR1 and CDR2 (germline): LGHDT, YNNKEL (reference sequence). The CDR3 consists of 14 residues. The chain's CDR3 is CASSQVLGSYEQYF. The CDR3 bases are TGTGCCAGCAGCCAAGTGTTAGGGTCCTACGAGCAGTACTTC.

The CDR3 loop is CASSPIEGGYNEQFF. Here the CDR3 DNA reads TGTGCCAGTAGTCCTATAGAGGGGGGATACAATGAGCAGTTCTTC. V gene TRBV19 combines with J gene TRBJ2-1, with D possibly called TRBD1 or TRBD2 (6 bases each). CDR1 and CDR2 (germline): LNHDA, SQIVND (reference sequence). Trimming took 5 bases from V and 4 from J, leaving 15 bases between them. The CDR3 is made up of 15 amino acids.

The CDR3 bases are TGCGCCAGCAGCTTGGACCGGAAAGGTGACACCATATATTTT. Its translation is CASSLDRKGDTIYF. This chain uses TRBV5-1 with TRBJ1-3, with no clear D. The V gene's germline CDR1 is SGHRS and CDR2 YFSETQ. The CDR3 loop spans 14 amino acids. V was pared by 0 bases and J by 8 bases, with 12 bases between.

The rearrangement joins TRBV28 to TRBJ1-3; D not certain. Germline V gene data show CDR1 as MDHEN and CDR2 as SYDVKM. V was pared by 6 bases and J by 0 bases, with 3 bases between. CDR3 size: 12 residues. The CDR3: CASRVSGNTIYF. CDR3 coding DNA: TGTGCCAGCAGGGTCTCTGGAAACACCATATATTTT. Complete variable domain (other parts from reference TRBV28 and TRBJ1-3): DVKVTQSSRYLVKRTGEKVFLECVQDMDHENMFWYRQDPGLGLRLIYFSYDVKMKEKGDIPEGYSVSREKKERFSLILESASTNQTSMYLCASRVSGNTIYFGEGSWLTVV.

The DNA of the CDR3 is TGCAGCTCGGGGGGGGCCTACAATGAGCAGTTCTTC. Amino acids: CSSGGAYNEQFF. The chain uses TRBV29-1 and TRBJ2-1, with 8 bases that match TRBD2. The germline V gene encodes CDR1 SQVTM and CDR2 ANQGSEA. V trimming: 8 bases; J trimming: 2 bases; junction bases outside the gene matches: 2. CDR3 length equals 12 residues.

The chain links TRBV19 to TRBJ2-2, with D uncertain. Germline V gene data show CDR1 as LNHDA and CDR2 as SQIVND (reference sequence). Trimming stripped 6 bases from V and 4 bases from J, with 12 bases between. This CDR3 has 14 amino acids. The CDR3 coding sequence is TGTGCCAGTAGGAAGGACGGGTCCACCGGGGAGCTGTTTTTT. Translated, it gives CASRKDGSTGELFF.

The chain uses TRBV29-1 and TRBJ2-6; D is uncertain. This CDR3 spans 15 amino acids. Trimming took off 0 bases at V and 0 bases at J, with 6 bases between the two ends. CDR1 and CDR2 (germline): SQVTM, ANQGSEA. The CDR3 DNA reads TGCAGCGTTGAAGATTCAAGCTCTGGGGCCAACGTCCTGACTTTC. Translating gives CSVEDSSSGANVLTF.

V is TRBV7-2 and J is TRBJ1-3; D not resolved. V was pared by 5 bases and J by 3 bases, with 8 bases between. CDR3 size: 13 residues. Germline V gene lookup returns CDR1 SGHTA and CDR2 FQGNSA. The CDR3, as DNA: TGTGCCAGCAGCCCTAAGGGTGGAAACACCATATATTTT. Translating it yields CASSPKGGNTIYF. Filled out from reference TRBV7-2 and TRBJ1-3, the complete variable domain reads GAGVSQSPSNKVTEKGKDVELRCDPISGHTALYWYRQSLGQGLEFLIYFQGNSAPDKSGLPSDRFSAERTGGSVSTLTIQRTQQEDSAVYLCASSPKGGNTIYFGEGSWLTVV.

The chain joins TRBV15 to TRBJ1-4; D remains unclear. This CDR3 has 16 amino acids. Trimming cost V 0 bases and J 3 bases, with 11 bases left between them. Germline V gene data show CDR1 as LNHNV and CDR2 as YYDKDF (reference sequence). CDR3 amino acids: CATSREQGLSNEKLFF. DNA of the CDR3: TGTGCCACCAGCAGAGAGCAAGGGTTATCTAATGAAAAACTGTTTTTT. Together with reference TRBV15 and TRBJ1-4, the CDR3 gives the full variable domain: DAMVIQNPRYQVTQFGKPVTLSCSQTLNHNVMYWYQQKSSQAPKLLFHYYDKDFNNEADTPDNFQSRRPNTSFCFLDIRSPGLGDTAMYLCATSREQGLSNEKLFFGSGTQLSVL.

A few counts support this clone. This rearrangement joins TRBV6-5 to TRBJ1-1; TRBD1 agrees at 8 bases. Germline values: CDR1 MNHEY, CDR2 SVGAGI. This CDR3 contains 15 residues. Trimming cost V 2 bases and J 4 bases; bases outside gene matches: 6. Written as DNA, the CDR3 is TGTGCCAGCAGTTACCTGCAGGGGGCGCGCACTGAAGCTTTCTTT. Translating gives CASSYLQGARTEAFF.

This chain connects TRBV7-9 to TRBJ2-2; D possibly uses TRBD1 or TRBD2 (7 bases each). The ends were cut back, 2 bases at V and 6 bases at J, with 10 bases in the middle. CDR1 SEHNR and CDR2 FQNEAQ come from the germline V gene (reference sequence). CDR3 length: 14 amino acids. This CDR3 reads CASSLPGGAGELFF. CDR3 nucleotide sequence: TGTGCCAGCAGCTTACCAGGGGGGGCCGGGGAGCTGTTTTTT.

The rearrangement joins TRBV28 to TRBJ1-5; TRBD1 agrees at 8 bases. The germline V gene has CDR1 MDHEN and CDR2 SYDVKM. The CDR3 spans 14 residues. With V trimmed by 7 bases and J by 5 bases, 7 bases remained unmatched. This CDR3 reads CASMPGQVDQPQHF. CDR3 bases: TGTGCCAGCATGCCGGGACAGGTGGATCAGCCCCAGCATTTT. The variable domain in full, completed from reference TRBV28 and TRBJ1-5, reads DVKVTQSSRYLVKRTGEKVFLECVQDMDHENMFWYRQDPGLGLRLIYFSYDVKMKEKGDIPEGYSVSREKKERFSLILESASTNQTSMYLCASMPGQVDQPQHFGDGTRLSIL.

Here the CDR3 reads CATSRLQVEGGYTF. CDR3 nucleotides: TGTGCCACCAGCAGGTTACAGGTAGAGGGTGGCTACACCTTC. V and J are TRBV15 and TRBJ1-2, with D possibly being TRBD1 (5 bases). V was trimmed by 3 bases and J by 7 bases, leaving 15 bases between them. Germline-derived CDR1 and CDR2 are LNHNV and YYDKDF (reference sequence). The CDR3 is made up of 14 amino acids.

The chain carries TRBV18 and TRBJ2-5; 7 positions match TRBD1. The germline V gene has CDR1 KGHSH and CDR2 LQKENI. V gave up 4 bases and J gave up 4 bases; unmatched junction bases: 6. The CDR3 has 14 amino acids. The CDR3 DNA reads TGTGCCAGCTCACGGGGACAGCCCCCAGAGACCCAGTACTTC. It translates to CASSRGQPPETQYF.

The rearrangement uses TRBV27 and TRBJ1-6, with TRBD1 identical over 8 bases. The CDR3 consists of 16 residues. J lost 6 bases, V lost 6 bases, and 10 bases had no gene match. CDR1 and CDR2 (germline): MNHEY, SMNVEV (reference sequence). The CDR3, as DNA: TGTGCCAGCAGATCGGGGGCAGGGGGCTTTAATTCACCCCTCCACTTT. Its protein is CASRSGAGGFNSPLHF.

The V and J genes are TRBV27 and TRBJ2-1; D may be TRBD2 (5 bases). V was shortened by 3 bases and J by 6 bases, with 24 bases between the two germline ends. CDR3 length: 18 residues. CDR1 is MNHEY and CDR2 is SMNVEV in the germline V gene (reference sequence). Here the CDR3 reads CASSFSIGDGILGNEQFF. CDR3 coding DNA: TGTGCCAGCAGTTTCTCGATCGGAGACGGGATCCTTGGCAATGAGCAGTTCTTC.

This chain links TRBV5-1 with TRBJ1-6, with TRBD1 identical over 7 bases. The junction had 11 bases not matched to a gene; V was cut back by 5 bases and J by 12 bases. The CDR3 loop spans 14 amino acids. Germline-derived CDR1 and CDR2 are SGHRS and YFSETQ. The CDR3 sequence is CASRLGQNSQPLHF. The CDR3 nucleotides are TGCGCCAGCAGACTGGGACAGAATTCTCAACCCCTCCACTTT.

The chain recombines TRBV3-1 (or the pseudogene TRBV3-2) with TRBJ2-1; perhaps TRBD2 as D (5 bases). CDR1 and CDR2 (germline): LGHDT, YNNKEL (reference sequence). The CDR3 is 18 amino acids. V gave up 2 bases and J gave up 6 bases, with 23 bases separating them. CDR3 sequence (DNA): TGTGCCAGCAGCCAAAAGCCACCAACAGAGTTTGGGAGCAATGAGCAGTTCTTC. Its protein product is CASSQKPPTEFGSNEQFF.

This clone has a single count. The genes are TRBV2 and TRBJ2-1; maybe TRBD2 (6 bases). Trimming cost V 6 bases and J 6 bases, with 18 bases left between them. In germline, CDR1 is SNHLY, CDR2 FYNNEI. CDR3 length: 15 amino acids. CDR3 region: CASSAKRVAANEQFF. The CDR3, as DNA: TGTGCCAGCAGCGCAAAACGGGTAGCGGCCAATGAGCAGTTCTTC.

This clone was observed once. V and J are TRBV2 and TRBJ1-1; unclear D gene. V shed 9 bases and J shed 1 base, with 12 bases lying between them. CDR1 SNHLY and CDR2 FYNNEI come from the germline V gene. This CDR3 region has 13 residues. The CDR3 protein is CASSTAANTEAFF. CDR3 coding DNA: TGTGCCAGTTCTACGGCCGCGAACACTGAAGCTTTCTTT.

J is TRBJ1-1 and V is TRBV5-1; a possible D gene is TRBD1 (5 bases). With 4 bases removed from V and 5 bases from J, the gap between germline ends came to 15 bases. Germline V CDR1 and CDR2: SGHRS, YFSETQ. The CDR3 extends over 14 amino acids. CDR3 region: CASSGAGLGTEAFF. The DNA of the CDR3 is TGCGCCAGCAGCGGGGCGGGGTTGGGGACTGAAGCTTTCTTT.